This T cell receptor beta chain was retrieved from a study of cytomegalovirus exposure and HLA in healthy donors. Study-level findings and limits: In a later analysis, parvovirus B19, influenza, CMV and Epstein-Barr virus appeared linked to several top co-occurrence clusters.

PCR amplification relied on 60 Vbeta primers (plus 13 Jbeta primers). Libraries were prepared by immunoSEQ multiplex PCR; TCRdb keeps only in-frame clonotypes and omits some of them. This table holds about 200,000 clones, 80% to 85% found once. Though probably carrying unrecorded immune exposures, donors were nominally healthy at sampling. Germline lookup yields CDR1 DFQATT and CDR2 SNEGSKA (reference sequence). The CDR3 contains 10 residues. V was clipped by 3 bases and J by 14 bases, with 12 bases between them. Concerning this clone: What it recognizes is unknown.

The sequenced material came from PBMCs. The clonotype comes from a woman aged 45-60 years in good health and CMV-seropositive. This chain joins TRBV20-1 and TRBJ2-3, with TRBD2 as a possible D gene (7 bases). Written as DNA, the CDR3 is TGCAGTGCTAGCGGGGGGCCGGGGTATTTT. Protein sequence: CSASGGPGYF.